Each of the 16 T cell receptor beta chains below was sequenced from the same sample in a study of blood T cell repertoires in COVID-19. Sequencing was performed with immunoSEQ multiplex PCR; in TCRdb, only in-frame clones are kept and a portion is missing. The sample includes some 44,000 clones, 80% to 95% of them seen just once. Input material: peripheral blood. These receptors originate from a human donor in a cohort sampled during active COVID-19.

The chain employs TRBV6-5 and TRBJ1-3; D gene unclear. The germline V and J ends were trimmed by 0 bases and 0 bases, with 6 bases remaining between them. Germline CDR1 reads MNHEY; CDR2 reads SVGAGI. This CDR3 region has 15 residues. The CDR3 loop is CASSYSQFSGNTIYF. The CDR3 region has the DNA TGTGCCAGCAGTTACTCTCAGTTCTCTGGAAACACCATATATTTT.

V gene TRBV7-9 combines with J gene TRBJ2-3, with D perhaps TRBD1 (5 bases). CDR3 length equals 17 residues. The V gene's germline CDR1 is SEHNR and CDR2 FQNEAQ (reference sequence). Trimming left V 0 bases short and J 1 base short, with 14 bases between. Here the CDR3 DNA reads TGTGCCAGCAGCTTAGCAGGTAGTGGGGCCGGCACAGATACGCAGTATTTT. Protein: CASSLAGSGAGTDTQYF.

V and J are TRBV9 and TRBJ1-2, with 7 bases lining up with TRBD1. The CDR3 covers 16 residues. Looked up from germline, CDR1 is SGDLS and CDR2 is YYNGEE. J gave up 2 bases and V 4 bases, and 11 bases lay outside the gene matches. The chain's CDR3 is CASSLQTGTVNYGYTF. The DNA for the CDR3 is TGTGCCAGCAGCCTACAGACAGGGACCGTGAACTATGGCTACACCTTC.

V gene TRBV7-2 combines with J gene TRBJ2-5; possible D gene TRBD2, 5 bases. The CDR3 runs 15 residues. Germline CDR1 reads SGHTA; CDR2 reads FQGNSA. Trimming removed 2 bases from V and 4 bases from J, with 14 bases in between. This CDR3 is CASSLNFGESETQYF. The CDR3 DNA is TGTGCCAGCAGCTTAAATTTCGGGGAATCAGAGACCCAGTACTTC.

This chain connects TRBV29-1 to TRBJ2-3, with 9 bases lining up with TRBD2. There are 14 residues in the CDR3. V lost 4 bases, J lost 5 bases, and 7 bases stayed unmatched. Germline assignment: CDR1 SQVTM and CDR2 ANQGSEA. The CDR3 sequence is CSVAMAGGIDTQYF. DNA for the CDR3: TGCAGCGTTGCTATGGCGGGAGGGATAGATACGCAGTATTTT.

CDR3 sequence reads: CASSWGRGYEQYF. DNA of the CDR3: TGTGCCAGTAGTTGGGGCAGGGGCTACGAGCAGTACTTC. The J gene is TRBJ2-7, the V gene TRBV19, with a tentative D call TRBD1 (6 bases). Trimming took off 5 bases at V and 3 bases at J, with 11 bases between the two ends. Germline V gene sequence: CDR1 LNHDA, CDR2 SQIVND (reference sequence). CDR3 size: 13 residues.

The chain has TRBV5-4 and TRBJ1-4; 7 bases match TRBD1. CDR3 length equals 20 residues. Germline CDR1 is SGHNT and CDR2 is YYREEE (reference sequence). J was trimmed by 2 bases and V by 2 bases; bases with no gene match: 18. This CDR3 is CASSFGPTYRGGSTNEKLFF. The DNA of the CDR3 is TGTGCCAGCAGCTTTGGCCCTACTTATAGAGGGGGCTCGACTAATGAAAAACTGTTTTTT.

The chain has TRBV9 and TRBJ2-5; D is undetermined. V gave up 0 bases and J gave up 1 base, with 10 bases separating them. This CDR3 contains 15 residues. CDR1 SGDLS and CDR2 YYNGEE come from the germline V gene. CDR3: CASSVAAEVQETQYF. The CDR3 DNA is TGTGCCAGCAGCGTAGCCGCGGAAGTCCAAGAGACCCAGTACTTC.

V and J are TRBV27 and TRBJ1-3, with D possibly being TRBD1 (5 bases). The V end was cut by 6 bases, the J end by 0 bases, with 12 bases between. The germline V gene has CDR1 MNHEY and CDR2 SMNVEV (reference sequence). The CDR3 spans 15 residues. CDR3 amino acids: CASRRTGGSGNTIYF. The CDR3 DNA follows: TGTGCCAGCAGACGGACCGGGGGCTCTGGAAACACCATATATTTT.

This clone was detected only once. The CDR3 sequence: CASSLGGPSLETQYF. CDR3 coding DNA: TGTGCCAGCAGCTTAGGGGGGCCTTCTCTGGAGACCCAGTACTTC. The J gene is TRBJ2-5, the V gene TRBV7-9, with D maybe TRBD1 (6 bases). The length of the CDR3 is 15 residues. Trimming left V 1 base short and J 5 bases short, with 14 bases between. Per germline, CDR1 SEHNR and CDR2 FQNEAQ (reference sequence).

The chain carries TRBV5-1 and TRBJ2-7, with TRBD1 matching 11 bases. The trim removed 0 bases at V and 5 bases at J, leaving 4 bases unmatched. Germline V CDR1 and CDR2: SGHRS, YFSETQ. CDR3 length: 15 amino acids. The chain's CDR3 is CASSLEGQGVNEQYF. In DNA form, the CDR3 reads TGCGCCAGCAGCTTGGAGGGACAGGGGGTAAACGAGCAGTACTTC. Together with reference TRBV5-1 and TRBJ2-7, the CDR3 gives the full variable domain: KAGVTQTPRYLIKTRGQQVTLSCSPISGHRSVSWYQQTPGQGLQFLFEYFSETQRNKGNFPGRFSGRQFSNSRSEMNVSTLELGDSALYLCASSLEGQGVNEQYFGPGTRLTVT.

The V and J genes are TRBV3-1 (or the pseudogene TRBV3-2) and TRBJ2-2; 7 bases line up with TRBD1. The V gene end was trimmed by 10 bases and the J gene end by 0 bases; junction bases not matched to a gene: 2. CDR3 length equals 13 residues. The germline CDR1 and CDR2 sequences are LGHDT and YNNKEL (reference sequence). CDR3 in DNA: TGTGCCACTACAGGGGCGAACACCGGGGAGCTGTTTTTT. Protein: CATTGANTGELFF.

The V gene is TRBV5-6, the J gene TRBJ1-5; no definite D call. The CDR3 is 15 residues long. V was pared by 0 bases and J by 0 bases, with 7 bases between. In germline, CDR1 is SGHDT, CDR2 YYEEEE. As DNA, the CDR3 is TGTGCCAGCAGCTTGGGACTCCTTAGCAATCAGCCCCAGCATTTT. As protein: CASSLGLLSNQPQHF.

DNA for the CDR3: TGTGCCACCAGTGATCTCGGCGGGACTACCTCGGTAGATACGCAGTATTTT. Translating it yields CATSDLGGTTSVDTQYF. This sequence joins TRBV24-1 and TRBJ2-3; 7 positions match TRBD2. This CDR3 has 17 amino acids. With 3 bases clipped from V and 5 bases from J, the junction kept 13 bases outside the gene matches. Germline CDR1 reads KGHDR; CDR2 reads SFDVKD.

The gene calls are TRBV4-3 and TRBJ1-4; TRBD1 matches at 9 bases. The CDR3 totals 14 residues. J gave up 4 bases and V 5 bases, and 2 bases lay outside the gene matches. The germline V gene has CDR1 LGHNA and CDR2 YSLEER. The CDR3 nucleotides are TGCGCCAGCAGCGGGACAGGGAATAATGAAAAACTGTTTTTT. It translates to CASSGTGNNEKLFF.

The chain recombines TRBV20-1 with TRBJ1-2; D is uncertain. V lost 3 bases, J lost 8 bases, and 10 bases lay in between. The CDR3 totals 11 residues. Germline CDR1 and CDR2: DFQATT and SNEGSKA (reference sequence). CDR3 in DNA: TGCAGTGCTAGTCGACTTCTGGGCTACACCTTC. Translating gives CSASRLLGYTF.